The next 10 T cell receptor beta chains were all read from a single sample in a study of regulatory T cells in long-lasting Graves disease. Construction of TCR beta libraries relied on iRepertoire HTBI primers and on Arm-PCR targeting CDR3 regions. MiXCR, applied by TCRdb to the multiplex PCR reads, yields one record per CDR3 protein. The top ten clones hold less than 25% of a sample with 400,000 or so distinct CDR3 sequences, less than 25% of them seen once. The time point is: persistent/refractory GD, antithyroid drugs over 5 years with positive TRAb. From PBMCs, RNA was extracted and then used to make the TCR library. The sequences come from peripheral blood mononuclear cells (PBMCs), collected when the disease was refractory, from a patient treated with antithyroid drugs. Receptors were obtained from a female donor with Graves disease.

The chain employs TRBV7-3 and TRBJ2-1; D unclear. Deletions cut 1 base from V and 9 bases from J, with 10 bases between. The CDR3 has 13 amino acids. The germline gives CDR1 SGHTA, CDR2 FQGTGA. CDR3 bases: TGTGCCAGCAGCTTAAGTGGCTTGGGTGAGCAGTTCTTC. Translating gives CASSLSGLGEQFF.

This clonotype was observed a handful of times. This chain uses TRBV20-1 with TRBJ2-6; D possibly corresponds to TRBD2 (5 bases). The germline V gene has CDR1 DFQATT and CDR2 SNEGSKA (reference sequence). The V gene lost 6 bases and the J gene lost 0 bases, with 18 bases spanning the gap. This CDR3 has 17 amino acids. CDR3 DNA sequence: TGCAGTGCCTCAGGCGACTACCGGATCTCTGGGGCCAACGTCCTGACTTTC. Protein sequence: CSASGDYRISGANVLTF.

This clonotype was recorded at least ten times. DNA for the CDR3: TGCAGTGCTAGAGATGGTTACCAAGAGACCCAGTACTTC. Its translation is CSARDGYQETQYF. The chain carries TRBV20-1 and TRBJ2-5; no clear D. CDR1 DFQATT and CDR2 SNEGSKA come from the germline V gene (reference sequence). CDR3 length: 13 residues. Deletions cut 0 bases from V and 0 bases from J, with 5 bases between.

Note on this clonotype: The likely explanation is a read error, given a far larger clone one base away. J is TRBJ1-4 and V is TRBV11-2; tentative D call: TRBD1 (6 bases). The CDR3 has 15 amino acids. The germline CDR1 and CDR2 sequences are SGHAT and FQNNGV. Trimming took 7 bases from V and 8 from J, leaving 20 bases between them. CDR3 residues: CASILGGGGREKLFF. The CDR3 bases are TGTGCCAGCATCTTGGGAGGGGGAGGACGCGAAAAACTGTTTTTT.

This clonotype has a count of ten or more. This chain uses TRBV20-1 with TRBJ2-5; D is uncertain. The CDR3 is made up of 14 amino acids. Deletions cut 6 bases from V and 2 bases from J, with 16 bases between. Germline values: CDR1 DFQATT, CDR2 SNEGSKA (reference sequence). The CDR3 nucleotides are TGCAGTGCACCGGGCACCTGGGGACAAGAGACCCAGTACTTC. Encoded protein: CSAPGTWGQETQYF.

Concerning this clonotype itself: One base away lies a much larger clone, so this may be a sequencing read error. The J gene is TRBJ1-1, the V gene TRBV11-2; unclear D gene. The V gene lost 7 bases and the J gene lost 5 bases, with 11 bases spanning the gap. Germline V lookup: CDR1 SGHAT, CDR2 FQNNGV. The CDR3 length is 12 residues. CDR3 nucleotide sequence: TGTGCCAGCACGAGGGCGCAAACTGAAGCTTTCTTT. It codes for CASTRAQTEAFF.

This clonotype showed up many times. The genes are TRBV20-1 and TRBJ1-1, with D possibly TRBD1 on 5 matching bases. Germline lookup yields CDR1 DFQATT and CDR2 SNEGSKA (reference sequence). With 0 bases removed from V and 5 bases from J, the gap between germline ends came to 16 bases. The CDR3 spans 15 residues. Here the CDR3 DNA reads TGCAGTGCTAGAGATGTCGGACCGCGGGGGACTGAAGCTTTCTTT. This codes for CSARDVGPRGTEAFF.

The rearrangement joins TRBV4-1 to TRBJ1-1, with TRBD1 as a possible D gene (6 bases). Germline V gene sequence: CDR1 MGHRA, CDR2 YSYEKL. Between the trimmed V and J ends, which lost 3 bases and 3 bases, there was a span of 14 bases. This CDR3 has 15 amino acids. In DNA form, the CDR3 reads TGCGCCAGCAGCCACCGGACAGTTCGGTACACTGAAGCTTTCTTT. It codes for CASSHRTVRYTEAFF.

The V call is TRBV5-5, the J call TRBJ2-7; D is unclear. The germline V gene encodes CDR1 SGHKS and CDR2 YYEKEE (reference sequence). V lost 3 bases and J lost 6, with 7 bases in between. The CDR3 has 11 amino acids. The CDR3 DNA follows: TGTGCCAGCAGCTCCGCCGGCGAGCAGTACTTC. Amino acids: CASSSAGEQYF.

V and J are TRBV7-2 and TRBJ2-3, with TRBD2 matching over 8 bases. V was pared by 3 bases and J by 2 bases, with 1 base of the junction left unmatched. Germline CDR1 is SGHTA and CDR2 is FQGNSA. CDR3 size: 14 residues. CDR3 coding DNA: TGTGCCAGCAGCTTTAGCGGGGTCACAGATACGCAGTATTTT. Its protein is CASSFSGVTDTQYF. Filled out from reference TRBV7-2 and TRBJ2-3, the complete variable domain reads GAGVSQSPSNKVTEKGKDVELRCDPISGHTALYWYRQSLGQGLEFLIYFQGNSAPDKSGLPSDRFSAERTGGSVSTLTIQRTQQEDSAVYLCASSFSGVTDTQYFGPGTRLTVL.